This TCR beta chain was retrieved from a study of multiple sclerosis patients with progressive multifocal leukoencephalopathy. Time point specified: before natalizumab initiation. Study findings and constraints: Before and during natalizumab, the clones expanded at PML already existed.

As for this clone: Antigen specificity is unknown.

The CDR3 totals 17 residues. Trimming removed 4 bases at V and 0 bases at J, with 16 bases between. Germline CDR1 reads MGHRA; CDR2 reads YSYEKL. This was a survey-level run. Data came from immunoSEQ multiplex PCR; TCRdb stores just in-frame clones and leaves some out. Of fewer than 40,000 clones in the sample, more than 85% are singletons; the top ten hold approximately 2%. Sequences were obtained from PBMCs. This sequence was found in a man aged 25-40 years with multiple sclerosis. The chain links TRBV4-1 to TRBJ2-1, with D perhaps matching TRBD2 (5 bases). As DNA, the CDR3 is TGCGCCAGCAGCCCTTTGGGGAGCCAGAGCTCCTACAATGAGCAGTTCTTC. It specifies CASSPLGSQSSYNEQFF.